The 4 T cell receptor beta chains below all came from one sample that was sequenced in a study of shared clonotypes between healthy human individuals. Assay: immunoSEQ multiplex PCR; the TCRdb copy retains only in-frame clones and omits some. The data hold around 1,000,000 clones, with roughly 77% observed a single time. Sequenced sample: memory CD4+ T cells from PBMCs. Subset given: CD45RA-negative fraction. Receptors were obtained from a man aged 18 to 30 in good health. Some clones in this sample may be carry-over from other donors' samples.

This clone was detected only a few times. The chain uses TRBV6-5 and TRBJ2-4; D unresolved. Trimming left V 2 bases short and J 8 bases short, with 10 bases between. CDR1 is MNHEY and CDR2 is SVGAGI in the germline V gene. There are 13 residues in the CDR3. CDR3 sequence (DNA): TGTGCCAGCAGTTACAGGAGCGAGGACATTCAGTACTTC. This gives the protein CASSYRSEDIQYF.

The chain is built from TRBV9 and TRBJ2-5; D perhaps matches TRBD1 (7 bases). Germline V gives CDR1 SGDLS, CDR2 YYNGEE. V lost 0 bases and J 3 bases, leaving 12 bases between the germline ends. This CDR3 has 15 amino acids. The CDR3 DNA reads TGTGCCAGCAGCGTAGGGTCCAGGGGGGAAGAGACCCAGTACTTC. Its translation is CASSVGSRGEETQYF.

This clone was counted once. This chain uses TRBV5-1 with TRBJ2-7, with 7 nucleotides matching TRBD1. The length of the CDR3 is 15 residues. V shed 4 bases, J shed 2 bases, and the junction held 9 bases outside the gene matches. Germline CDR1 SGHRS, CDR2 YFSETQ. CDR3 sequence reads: CASSASGGYTYEQYF. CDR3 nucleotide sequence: TGCGCCAGCAGCGCTTCAGGGGGATACACCTACGAGCAGTACTTC.

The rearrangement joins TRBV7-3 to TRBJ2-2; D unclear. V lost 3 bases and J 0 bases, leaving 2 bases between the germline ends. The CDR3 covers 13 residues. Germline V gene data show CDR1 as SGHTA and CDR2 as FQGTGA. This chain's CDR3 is CASSFANTGELFF. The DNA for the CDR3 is TGTGCCAGCAGCTTCGCGAACACCGGGGAGCTGTTTTTT.